This entry describes one T cell receptor (beta chain). In the study's own analysis: The authors estimated nucleated cell counts from reference gene primer amplification. Libraries were prepared by immunoSEQ multiplex PCR; TCRdb keeps only in-frame clonotypes and omits some of them. D and trimming were read from the DNA, whereas the V and J calls and clone size are those reported in that table. The repertoire consists of about 190,000 clones, with roughly 80% occurring once and the leading ten covering roughly 13%. The sample belongs to a study of blood T cell repertoires in COVID-19. Turning to the study itself: Italy, Spain and the United States were the sources of the convalescent and acute COVID-19 samples.

V lost 7 bases and J lost 5, with 18 bases in between. This CDR3 has 14 residues. Germline CDR1 reads MNHEY; CDR2 reads SVGAGI. This chain uses TRBV6-5 with TRBJ2-7, with D perhaps matching TRBD1 (8 bases). What was sequenced was peripheral blood. The clonotype originates from a man between 45 and 60 years old who had recovered from COVID-19. CDR3 in DNA: TGTGCCAGCAACCTACAGGGGGGGAGGCACGAGCAGTACTTC. Translated, it gives CASNLQGGRHEQYF.